Included here is one TCR beta chain sequence, with context. Study processing details: Reference gene primers were amplified, and this amplification served to estimate nucleated cell counts. The method was immunoSEQ multiplex PCR; TCRdb's version includes in-frame clones alone and lacks a portion of them. V, J and clone size were drawn from that table, and D and trimming were deduced from the DNA. This sample yields a few hundred thousand clones, of which 88% are seen a single time; roughly 3.9% belongs to the top ten. The sample is drawn from a study of blood T cell repertoires in COVID-19. Looking at the study overall: Specimens from acute and convalescent COVID-19 originated in the United States, Italy and Spain.

This CDR3 comprises 14 residues. The ends lost 6 bases at V and 4 bases at J; junction bases unmatched: 4. Germline loops: CDR1 MNHEY, CDR2 SVGAGI. Material for sequencing was peripheral blood. The TCR sequence derives from a man aged 55 to 69 who had recovered from COVID-19. V is TRBV6-5 and J is TRBJ1-1, with TRBD1 matching over 11 bases. CDR3 residues: CASRPDRGLTEAFF. CDR3 DNA sequence: TGTGCCAGCAGACCGGACAGGGGGCTCACTGAAGCTTTCTTT.